Each of the 16 T cell receptor beta chains below was sequenced from the same sample in a study of Graves' ophthalmopathy and Graves' hyperthyroidism. The TCR beta CDR3 regions underwent amplification from RNA transcripts. HTBI primers served in a first-round RT-PCR, which a second-round multiplex PCR followed. TCRdb called the multiplex PCR reads again in MiXCR, with one record for every CDR3 protein. The sample has roughly 500,000 distinct CDR3 sequences; 14% are singletons. Sequencing was performed on blood. The source is a woman aged 25 to 45 with Graves' ophthalmopathy.

There are many counts of this clonotype. The chain has TRBV6-2 or TRBV6-3 and TRBJ2-7, with D unclear. The V end was cut by 2 bases, the J end by 4 bases, with 9 bases between. From germline, CDR1 is MNHEY and CDR2 SVGEGT. The CDR3 extends over 13 amino acids. CDR3 protein: CASSYAQTYEQYF. The DNA of the CDR3 is TGTGCCAGCAGTTACGCGCAGACTTACGAGCAGTACTTC.

This clonotype was detected many times. The V call is TRBV12-3 or TRBV12-4, the J call TRBJ2-5, with TRBD2 identical over 10 bases. V was clipped by 6 bases and J by 4 bases; unmatched bases: 11. This CDR3 is 16 amino acids long. For the CDR3, the DNA is TGTGCCAGCAGCCGCGGACTAGCGGAGGGGAGAGAGACCCAGTACTTC. It codes for CASSRGLAEGRETQYF.

This clonotype was recorded many times. The CDR3 bases are TGTGCCAGCAGTTGGCGGACAGGGTTGGTCTCTGAAGCTTTCTTT. This codes for CASSWRTGLVSEAFF. This chain links TRBV28 with TRBJ1-1, with TRBD1 identical over 8 bases. In germline, CDR1 is MDHEN, CDR2 SYDVKM. The length of the CDR3 is 15 residues. V dropped 4 bases and J dropped 6; count of bases not matched to a gene: 10.

This clonotype was observed at least ten times. The rearrangement uses TRBV7-2 and TRBJ2-7, with 7 bases identical to TRBD1. Germline V gene data show CDR1 as SGHTA and CDR2 as FQGNSA. The ends lost 0 bases at V and 2 bases at J; junction bases unmatched: 4. There are 15 residues in the CDR3. In DNA, the CDR3 is TGTGCCAGCAGCTTAGCGCGACAGGGTACCTACGAGCAGTACTTC. Protein sequence: CASSLARQGTYEQYF.

This clonotype occurred many times. The gene calls are TRBV11-2 and TRBJ2-5; 8 nucleotides align to TRBD2. In germline, CDR1 is SGHAT, CDR2 FQNNGV. The CDR3 has 19 amino acids. V shed 3 bases and J 2 bases; nucleotides not matched to a gene: 17. The CDR3 protein is CASSFPTVASGQKQETQYF. Here the CDR3 DNA reads TGTGCCAGCAGCTTTCCCACAGTGGCTAGCGGGCAGAAACAAGAGACCCAGTACTTC.

This clonotype was counted many times. The rearrangement joins TRBV12-3 or TRBV12-4 to TRBJ1-5; no clear D gene. V was clipped by 0 bases and J by 3 bases, with 9 bases between them. This CDR3 is 15 amino acids long. The CDR3 loop is CASSLARAVNQPQHF. In DNA, the CDR3 is TGTGCCAGCAGTTTAGCCCGGGCGGTCAATCAGCCCCAGCATTTT.

This clonotype was observed a few times. A much larger clone differs by one base, so this may be a read error. The rearrangement links TRBV12-3 or TRBV12-4 to TRBJ1-5, with D possibly TRBD1 on 5 matching bases. This CDR3 is 13 amino acids long. For the CDR3, the DNA is TGTGCCAGCAGTTTTCAGGGTTCTCAGCCCAAGCATTTT. Translating it yields CASSFQGSQPKHF.

At least ten counts were recorded for this clonotype. This chain links TRBV20-1 with TRBJ2-5; D unclear. Deletions cut 1 base from V and 7 bases from J, with 7 bases between. The CDR3 covers 11 residues. Germline V gene lookup returns CDR1 DFQATT and CDR2 SNEGSKA (reference sequence). The CDR3 nucleotides are TGCAGTGCTAGAGGTAGTCTGACCCAGTACTTC. Protein sequence: CSARGSLTQYF.

This clonotype has at least ten counts. The chain links TRBV12-3 or TRBV12-4 to TRBJ2-4; 7 bases match TRBD1. The CDR3 has 13 residues. The V segment lost 5 bases and the J segment 6 bases; nucleotides outside the gene matches: 4. DNA of the CDR3: TGTGCCAGCAGTCTTAGACAGGGAAACATTCAGTACTTC. This encodes CASSLRQGNIQYF.

CDR3 residues: CAWNGGLQETQYF. For the CDR3, the DNA is TGTGCCTGGAACGGGGGCCTCCAAGAGACCCAGTACTTC. The chain carries TRBV30 and TRBJ2-5; D possibly matches TRBD1 or TRBD2 (6 bases each). CDR3 size: 13 residues. Germline lookup yields CDR1 GTSNPN and CDR2 SVGIG (reference sequence). V was pared by 4 bases and J by 1 base, with 10 bases between.

This clonotype was detected many times. The chain joins TRBV5-1 to TRBJ1-2; D not resolved. The germline gives CDR1 SGHRS, CDR2 YFSETQ. This CDR3 is 15 amino acids long. Trimming cost V 2 bases and J 0 bases, with 11 bases left between them. The CDR3 nucleotides are TGCGCCAGCAGCTTAGGCCGGGGAGCTAACTATGGCTACACCTTC. This codes for CASSLGRGANYGYTF. The full variable domain, completed using reference TRBV5-1 and TRBJ1-2, is KAGVTQTPRYLIKTRGQQVTLSCSPISGHRSVSWYQQTPGQGLQFLFEYFSETQRNKGNFPGRFSGRQFSNSRSEMNVSTLELGDSALYLCASSLGRGANYGYTFGSGTRLTVV.

The chain has TRBV27 and TRBJ2-7; no clear D. CDR1 and CDR2 from the germline V gene are MNHEY and SMNVEV (reference sequence). The CDR3 extends over 14 amino acids. V lost 2 bases and J 1 base, leaving 9 bases between the germline ends. CDR3 nucleotides: TGTGCCAGCAGTTTAGCGGATAATTCCTACGAGCAGTACTTC. Residues: CASSLADNSYEQYF.

This clonotype was counted at least ten times. J is TRBJ2-7 and V is TRBV20-1; D is undetermined. The V gene's germline CDR1 is DFQATT and CDR2 SNEGSKA (reference sequence). The length of the CDR3 is 12 residues. The V end was cut by 3 bases, the J end by 3 bases, with 9 bases between. CDR3 coding DNA: TGCAGTGCTAGTCTACAGAACTACGAGCAGTACTTC. This codes for CSASLQNYEQYF.

In its sample, this clonotype was seen a few times. The rearrangement links TRBV12-3 or TRBV12-4 to TRBJ2-7; D is perhaps TRBD1 (6 bases). This CDR3 comprises 15 residues. V shed 2 bases and J shed 2 bases, with 13 bases lying between them. CDR3 loop: CASSLRSGVPYEQYF. In DNA form, the CDR3 reads TGTGCCAGCAGTTTAAGGTCAGGGGTTCCCTACGAGCAGTACTTC.

This clonotype has at least ten counts. The chain joins TRBV28 to TRBJ2-2; D perhaps matches TRBD1 (5 bases). Germline lookup yields CDR1 MDHEN and CDR2 SYDVKM. The V end lost 4 bases, the J end lost 6 bases, and 9 bases lay between the germline ends. This CDR3 region has 13 residues. This CDR3 reads CASSSTVPGELFF. The CDR3 coding sequence is TGTGCCAGCAGTTCGACAGTGCCCGGGGAGCTGTTTTTT.

This chain uses TRBV2 with TRBJ1-1; D is unclear. Trimming cost V 4 bases and J 11 bases, with 11 bases left between them. Germline V gene data show CDR1 as SNHLY and CDR2 as FYNNEI. This CDR3 has 11 amino acids. The CDR3 region has the DNA TGTGCCAGCAGTGGATCATCTTGGGCTTTCTTT. This codes for CASSGSSWAFF. Full variable domain (rest looked up from reference TRBV2 and TRBJ1-1): EPEVTQTPSHQVTQMGQEVILRCVPISNHLYFYWYRQILGQKVEFLVSFYNNEISEKSEIFDDQFSVERPDGSNFTLKIRSTKLEDSAMYFCASSGSSWAFFGQGTRLTVV.